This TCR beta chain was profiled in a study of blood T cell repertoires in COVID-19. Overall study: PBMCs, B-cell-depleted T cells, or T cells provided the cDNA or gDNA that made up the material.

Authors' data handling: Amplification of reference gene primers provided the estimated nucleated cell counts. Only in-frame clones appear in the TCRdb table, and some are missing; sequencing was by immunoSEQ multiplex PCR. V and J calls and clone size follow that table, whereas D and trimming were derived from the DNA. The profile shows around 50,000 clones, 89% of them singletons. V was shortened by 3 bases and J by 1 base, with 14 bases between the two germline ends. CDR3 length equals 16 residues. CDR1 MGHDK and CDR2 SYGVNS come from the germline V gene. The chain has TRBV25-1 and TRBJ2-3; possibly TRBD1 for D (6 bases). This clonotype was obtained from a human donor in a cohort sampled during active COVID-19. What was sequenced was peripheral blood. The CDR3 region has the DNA TGTGCCAGCAGTGAGGCGACAGGCGTTCGCACAGATACGCAGTATTTT. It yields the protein CASSEATGVRTDTQYF.